This is a list of T cell receptor beta chains from one sample in a study of cytomegalovirus exposure and HLA in healthy donors. Only in-frame clones appear in the TCRdb table, and some are missing; sequencing was by immunoSEQ multiplex PCR. The sample carries some 150,000 clones, roughly 73% recorded once. What was sequenced was PBMCs. The receptors here all came from a male donor in good health and CMV-seronegative. CDR3s include the opening cysteine and the closing phenylalanine or tryptophan. D genes are given only for firm matches. The listing skips clone size in some rows; elsewhere it reads once, few, many or a size class.

D gene	CDR3 length	clone size	V gene	J gene	CDR3 DNA	CDR3 protein
.	17	once	TRBV5-4	TRBJ1-3	TGTGCCAGCAGCTTGGGGCCAGGGACACTCTCTGGAAACACCATATATTTT	CASSLGPGTLSGNTIYF
TRBD1	14	.	TRBV5-1	TRBJ1-2	TGCGCCAGCAGCTTGTCAGGGACAGGGTCTGGCTACACCTTC	CASSLSGTGSGYTF
.	15	.	TRBV9	TRBJ2-7	TGTGCCAGCAGCGTAGGGGGGGGCAGACAATACGAGCAGTACTTC	CASSVGGGRQYEQYF
TRBD1	16	.	TRBV4-3	TRBJ1-2	TGCGCCAGCAGCCAAGGTGTTGGACAGGGAAGCTATGGCTACACCTTC	CASSQGVGQGSYGYTF
TRBD1	16	.	TRBV5-6	TRBJ2-2	TGTGCCAGCAGCTGGGGGACAGGGGGAGGCACCGGGGAGCTGTTTTTT	CASSWGTGGGTGELFF
TRBD1	15	.	TRBV11-3	TRBJ2-7	TGTGCCAGCAGCTGGAACAGGGGGCCGTCCGGCGAGCAGTACTTC	CASSWNRGPSGEQYF
.	14	.	TRBV7-9	TRBJ1-2	TGTGCCAGCAGCTTAGCAGCGGCAGGGGTCGGCTACACCTTC	CASSLAAAGVGYTF
.	12	.	TRBV5-6	TRBJ1-5	TGTGCCAGCAGCTTTTATCGGGGGCCCCAGCATTTT	CASSFYRGPQHF
TRBD1	16	once	TRBV4-3	TRBJ2-7	TGCGCCAGCAGCCAAAGGTCCGGGACAGGGGCCTACGAGCAGTACTTC	CASSQRSGTGAYEQYF
TRBD2	16	.	TRBV4-3	TRBJ2-3	TGCGCCAGCAGCCACCTAGCGGGGGGAAGCACAGATACGCAGTATTTT	CASSHLAGGSTDTQYF
.	13	.	TRBV19	TRBJ1-3	TGTGCCAGTAGTAGTAAGCAGGGACTCGCCATATATTTT	CASSSKQGLAIYF
TRBD2	16	.	TRBV5-1	TRBJ2-7	TGCGCCAGCAGCTTGGCCGAGCGGGGGGGGGCCTACGAGCAGTACTTC	CASSLAERGGAYEQYF
TRBD1	13	.	TRBV2	TRBJ2-3	TGTGCCAGCAGTGGACAGGGGGGAGATACGCAGTATTTT	CASSGQGGDTQYF
TRBD2	15	.	TRBV7-9	TRBJ2-4	TGTGCCAGCAGCTTACGCGACGGGGGGGGGAACATTCAGTACTTC	CASSLRDGGGNIQYF
.	14	.	TRBV29-1	TRBJ2-3	TGCAGCGTTGGAGGCAGGGGATTCACAGATACGCAGTATTTT	CSVGGRGFTDTQYF
TRBD1	15	.	TRBV6-5	TRBJ2-5	TGTGCCAGCAGTTACGGGGACAGGGGTCTTGAGACCCAGTACTTC	CASSYGDRGLETQYF
TRBD1	15	.	TRBV5-5	TRBJ2-7	TGTGCCAGCAGCCTGGACAGGGTGCCTACCTACGAGCAGTACTTC	CASSLDRVPTYEQYF
.	13	.	TRBV7-2	TRBJ2-1	TGTGCCAGCAGCCAACGGACTATCAATGAGCAGTTCTTC	CASSQRTINEQFF
TRBD1	15	.	TRBV19	TRBJ1-5	TGTGCCAGTAGTATCGGGACAGGGGGCGGTCAGCCCCAGCATTTT	CASSIGTGGGQPQHF
.	14	.	TRBV9	TRBJ2-7	TGTGCCAGCAGCCCAAAGGCGACAGCCTACGAGCAGTACTTC	CASSPKATAYEQYF
.	12	few	TRBV9	TRBJ2-2	TGTGCCAGCAAGGGGGACACCGGGGAGCTGTTTTTT	CASKGDTGELFF
.	15	.	TRBV5-1	TRBJ1-5	TGCGCCAGCAGCTTGGCCGCAGGTTCGGATCAGCCCCAGCATTTT	CASSLAAGSDQPQHF
TRBD1	13	.	TRBV11-2	TRBJ2-7	TGTGCCAGCAGCTTTGATTTACAGGGGGAGCAGTACTTC	CASSFDLQGEQYF
.	17	.	TRBV4-1	TRBJ1-3	TGCGCCAGCAGCCAAGTCCGGACAGCGCTCTCTGGAAACACCATATATTTT	CASSQVRTALSGNTIYF
.	15	.	TRBV6-5	TRBJ1-2	TGTGCCAGCAGTTATCTGCAGGGAGGCGGCTATGGCTACACCTTC	CASSYLQGGGYGYTF
.	15	.	TRBV29-1	TRBJ2-5	TGCAGCGTCGCTTACCGCCGGGACATTGTGGAGACCCAGTACTTC	CSVAYRRDIVETQYF